Below, 16 T cell receptor beta chains from the same sample are listed, as sequenced in a study of cytomegalovirus exposure and HLA in healthy donors. Data came from immunoSEQ multiplex PCR; TCRdb stores just in-frame clones and leaves some out. This table holds about 140,000 clones, about 83% found once. Sample: PBMCs. These receptors came from a woman aged 30 to 39 in good health and CMV-seronegative.

This chain uses TRBV4-1 with TRBJ1-2, with TRBD1 identical over 9 bases. Germline-derived CDR1 and CDR2 are MGHRA and YSYEKL. The V and J ends lost 5 bases and 0 bases, in that order; junction bases with no gene match: 7. The CDR3 sequence is 16 residues long. As DNA, the CDR3 is TGCGCCAGCAGCGCGGGACAGGGAGAGACTAACTATGGCTACACCTTC. Amino acids: CASSAGQGETNYGYTF.

With respect to this clone: A junction boundary mismatches the germline segment, possibly from a read error. The chain recombines TRBV2 with TRBJ1-1; 8 bases map to TRBD1. Germline loops: CDR1 SNHLY, CDR2 FYNNEI. There are 15 residues in the CDR3. The CDR3: CASREAGGTDTEAFF. CDR3 in DNA: TGTGCCAGCAGGGAAGCAGGGGGCACAGACACTGAAGCTTTCTTT.

The chain joins TRBV7-2 to TRBJ1-2; 12 bases line up with TRBD1. Trimming at V came to 5 bases and at J to 4 bases, leaving 8 bases not matched to a gene. Germline CDR1 SGHTA, CDR2 FQGNSA. CDR3 length: 16 residues. This CDR3 is CASSPVGTGGSYGYTF. The CDR3 DNA sequence: TGTGCCAGCAGCCCTGTTGGGACAGGGGGCAGCTATGGCTACACCTTC.

This chain connects TRBV18 to TRBJ1-5; D is ambiguous. This CDR3 contains 13 residues. Germline V CDR1 and CDR2: KGHSH, LQKENI. V lost 5 bases and J 7 bases, leaving 12 bases between the germline ends. The CDR3 loop is CASSSGSTQPQHF. The CDR3 DNA is TGTGCCAGCTCATCGGGATCTACACAGCCCCAGCATTTT.

The genes are TRBV19 and TRBJ1-1; perhaps TRBD1 as D (6 bases). The V and J ends lost 6 bases and 12 bases respectively, with 17 bases between them. CDR1 and CDR2 from the germline V gene are LNHDA and SQIVND (reference sequence). The CDR3 is made up of 12 amino acids. The CDR3: CASSVPRGIPFF. The DNA for the CDR3 is TGTGCCAGTAGCGTCCCTAGGGGGATACCTTTCTTT.

The rearrangement links TRBV4-2 to TRBJ2-7; D gene uncertain. Trimming took off 4 bases at V and 2 bases at J, with 3 bases between the two ends. Germline lookup yields CDR1 LGHNA and CDR2 YNFKEQ. The CDR3 consists of 11 residues. CDR3 protein: CASSPPYEQYF. CDR3 DNA sequence: TGTGCCAGCAGCCCTCCCTACGAGCAGTACTTC.

The chain has TRBV5-1 and TRBJ2-5; 9 bases match TRBD1. V shed 5 bases and J 2 bases; nucleotides not matched to a gene: 4. The CDR3 has 14 residues. The germline CDR1 and CDR2 sequences are SGHRS and YFSETQ. CDR3 DNA sequence: TGCGCCAGCAGTAGAGACAGGGGGCAAGAGACCCAGTACTTC. It codes for CASSRDRGQETQYF.

J is TRBJ2-1 and V is TRBV6-6; 11 bases agree with TRBD1. CDR3 size: 15 residues. V lost 6 bases, J lost 8 bases, and 9 bases stayed unmatched. Germline-derived CDR1 and CDR2 are MNHNY and SVGAGI (reference sequence). Here the CDR3 DNA reads TGTGCCAGCAGAGAACCGGGACAGGGGGGTCATGAGCAGTTCTTC. As protein: CASREPGQGGHEQFF.

The chain couples TRBV5-1 to TRBJ1-6; unclear D gene. Trimming cost V 0 bases and J 10 bases, with 11 bases left between them. The CDR3 extends over 14 amino acids. Germline V CDR1 and CDR2: SGHRS, YFSETQ. The CDR3 sequence is CASSLVPGGSPLHF. CDR3 DNA: TGCGCCAGCAGCTTGGTCCCAGGTGGCTCACCCCTCCACTTT.

The J gene is TRBJ2-7, the V gene TRBV7-2; 10 positions agree with TRBD2. Germline-derived CDR1 and CDR2 are SGHTA and FQGNSA. This CDR3 is 16 amino acids long. V shed 5 bases, J shed 0 bases, and the junction held 7 bases outside the gene matches. The CDR3 region has the DNA TGTGCCAGCAGCCCAAGGACTAGCGGAAGCTCCTACGAGCAGTACTTC. It translates to CASSPRTSGSSYEQYF.

This clone has only one observation. The same CDR3 also results from other DNA sequences found in this sample. The V call is TRBV15, the J call TRBJ1-1; no definite D call. Deletions cut 1 base from V and 1 base from J, with 10 bases between. The germline gives CDR1 LNHNV, CDR2 YYDKDF (reference sequence). The CDR3 is 15 amino acids. DNA for the CDR3: TGTGCCACCAGCAGAGGTGGGTCGGGGAACACTGAAGCTTTCTTT. This gives the protein CATSRGGSGNTEAFF.

With regard to this clone: Other DNA sequences in this specimen translate into the identical CDR3. The chain recombines TRBV7-2 with TRBJ2-7; TRBD2 aligns across 12 bases. The CDR3 covers 16 residues. Trimming removed 0 bases from V and 4 bases from J; junction bases left unmatched: 4. The germline gives CDR1 SGHTA, CDR2 FQGNSA. CDR3 DNA: TGTGCCAGCAGCTTAGCGCCGACTAGCGGGGGATACGAGCAGTACTTC. The encoded protein is CASSLAPTSGGYEQYF.

J is TRBJ1-1 and V is TRBV11-2; 8 nucleotides match TRBD1. V trimming: 2 bases; J trimming: 2 bases; junction bases outside the gene matches: 7. Germline lookup yields CDR1 SGHAT and CDR2 FQNNGV. The CDR3 covers 16 residues. The CDR3 is CASSLTGGYRNTEAFF. The CDR3 DNA reads TGTGCCAGCAGCTTAACAGGGGGTTATCGAAACACTGAAGCTTTCTTT.

This chain links TRBV28 with TRBJ2-2; maybe TRBD1 (6 bases). V was trimmed by 5 bases and J by 1 base, leaving 14 bases between them. CDR1 is MDHEN and CDR2 is SYDVKM in the germline V gene. There are 16 residues in the CDR3. For the CDR3, the DNA is TGTGCCAGCAGTAGTACCGGGACACGGAACACCGGGGAGCTGTTTTTT. The encoded protein is CASSSTGTRNTGELFF.

CDR3: CASSVARAGVRTGELFF. Written as DNA, the CDR3 is TGTGCCAGCAGCGTAGCTCGGGCAGGGGTGAGGACCGGGGAGCTGTTTTTT. The chain employs TRBV9 and TRBJ2-2, with a tentative D call TRBD1 (6 bases). V shed 0 bases and J shed 5 bases, with 17 bases lying between them. Germline V CDR1 and CDR2: SGDLS, YYNGEE. The CDR3 consists of 17 residues. Combining the CDR3 with reference TRBV9 and TRBJ2-2 gives the whole variable domain DSGVTQTPKHLITATGQRVTLRCSPRSGDLSVYWYQQSLDQGLQFLIQYYNGEERAKGNILERFSAQQFPDLHSELNLSSLELGDSALYFCASSVARAGVRTGELFFGEGSRLTVL.

The chain combines TRBV5-1 with TRBJ1-6; 8 bases are a match to TRBD1. Germline CDR1 and CDR2: SGHRS and YFSETQ. V lost 6 bases, J lost 12 bases, and 11 bases stayed unmatched. The CDR3 totals 14 residues. DNA of the CDR3: TGCGCCAGCAACCCCCAGGGGGCCGGCGAACCCCTCCACTTT. Translation: CASNPQGAGEPLHF.